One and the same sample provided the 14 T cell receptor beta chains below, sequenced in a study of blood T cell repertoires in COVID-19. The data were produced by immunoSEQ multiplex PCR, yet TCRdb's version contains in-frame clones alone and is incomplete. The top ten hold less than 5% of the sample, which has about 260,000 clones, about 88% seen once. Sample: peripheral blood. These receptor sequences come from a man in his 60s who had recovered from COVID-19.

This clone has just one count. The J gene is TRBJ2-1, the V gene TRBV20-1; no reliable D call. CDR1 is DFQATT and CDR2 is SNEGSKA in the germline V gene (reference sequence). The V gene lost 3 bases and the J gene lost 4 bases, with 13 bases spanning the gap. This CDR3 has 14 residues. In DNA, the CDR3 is TGCAGTGCTAGTGCAAATGCGAGGTACAATGAGCAGTTCTTC. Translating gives CSASANARYNEQFF.

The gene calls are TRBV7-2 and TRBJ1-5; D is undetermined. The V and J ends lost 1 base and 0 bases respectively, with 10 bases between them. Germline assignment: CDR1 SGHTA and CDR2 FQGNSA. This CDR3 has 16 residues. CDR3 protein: CASSLGLGYSNQPQHF. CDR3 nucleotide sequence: TGTGCCAGCAGCTTAGGACTTGGTTATAGCAATCAGCCCCAGCATTTT.

The CDR3 nucleotides read TGCGCCAGCAGCTTGGGGACAGGGGGCGGCAATCAGCCCCAGCATTTT. It specifies CASSLGTGGGNQPQHF. The V call is TRBV5-1, the J call TRBJ1-5, with 11 bases aligning to TRBD1. This CDR3 spans 16 amino acids. CDR1 and CDR2 (germline): SGHRS, YFSETQ. V lost 0 bases to trimming and J lost 2 bases; unmatched junction nucleotides: 1. The full variable domain, with the rest looked up from reference TRBV5-1 and TRBJ1-5, is KAGVTQTPRYLIKTRGQQVTLSCSPISGHRSVSWYQQTPGQGLQFLFEYFSETQRNKGNFPGRFSGRQFSNSRSEMNVSTLELGDSALYLCASSLGTGGGNQPQHFGDGTRLSIL.

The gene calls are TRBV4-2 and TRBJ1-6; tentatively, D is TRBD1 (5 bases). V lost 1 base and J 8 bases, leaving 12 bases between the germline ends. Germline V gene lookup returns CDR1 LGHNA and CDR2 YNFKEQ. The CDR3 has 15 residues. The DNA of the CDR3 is TGTGCCAGCAGCCAAGGAGGCAGGGTCGATTCACCCCTCCACTTT. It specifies CASSQGGRVDSPLHF.

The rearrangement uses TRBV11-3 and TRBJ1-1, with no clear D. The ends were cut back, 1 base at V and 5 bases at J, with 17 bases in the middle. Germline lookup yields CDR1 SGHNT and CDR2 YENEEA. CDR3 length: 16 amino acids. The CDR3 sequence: CASSLGSGYSKTEAFF. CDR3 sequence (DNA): TGTGCCAGCAGCTTAGGATCAGGATACTCAAAGACTGAAGCTTTCTTT.

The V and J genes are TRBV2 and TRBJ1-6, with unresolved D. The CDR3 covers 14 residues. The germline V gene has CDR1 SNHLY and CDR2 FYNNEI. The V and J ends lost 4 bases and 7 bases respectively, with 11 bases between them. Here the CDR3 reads CASSVQSGNSPLHF. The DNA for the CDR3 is TGTGCCAGCAGTGTACAATCAGGAAATTCACCCCTCCACTTT.

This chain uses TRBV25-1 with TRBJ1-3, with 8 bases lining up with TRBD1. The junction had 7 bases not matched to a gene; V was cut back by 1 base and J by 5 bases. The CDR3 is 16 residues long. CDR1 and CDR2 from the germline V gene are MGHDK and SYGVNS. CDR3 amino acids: CASSEFASGGRNTIYF. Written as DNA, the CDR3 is TGTGCCAGCAGTGAATTTGCGTCAGGGGGCCGAAACACCATATATTTT.

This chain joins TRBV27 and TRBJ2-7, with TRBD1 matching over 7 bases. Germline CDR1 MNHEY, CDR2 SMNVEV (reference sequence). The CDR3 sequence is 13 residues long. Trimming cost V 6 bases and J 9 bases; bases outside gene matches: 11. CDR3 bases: TGTGCCAGCAGGGGACAGAGAGAAGGTGGGCAGTACTTC. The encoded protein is CASRGQREGGQYF.

The CDR3 DNA sequence: TGTGCCTGGACCTTTCTCTGGAGTGATAGCACAGATACGCAGTATTTT. Its protein is CAWTFLWSDSTDTQYF. The chain uses TRBV30 and TRBJ2-3; D uncertain. CDR1 is GTSNPN, CDR2 SVGIG, per germline (reference sequence). This CDR3 is built from 16 residues. Trimming pared 4 bases from V and 0 bases from J, leaving 17 bases between.

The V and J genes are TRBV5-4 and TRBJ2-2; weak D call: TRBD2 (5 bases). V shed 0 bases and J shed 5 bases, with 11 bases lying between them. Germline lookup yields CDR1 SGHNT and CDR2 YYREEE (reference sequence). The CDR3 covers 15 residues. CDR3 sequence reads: CASSLAAKRTGELFF. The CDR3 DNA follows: TGTGCCAGCAGCTTGGCCGCGAAGCGGACCGGGGAGCTGTTTTTT.

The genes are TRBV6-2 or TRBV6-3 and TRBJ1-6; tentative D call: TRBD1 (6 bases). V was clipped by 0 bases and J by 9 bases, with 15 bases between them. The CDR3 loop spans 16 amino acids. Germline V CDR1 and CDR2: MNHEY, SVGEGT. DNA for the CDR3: TGTGCCAGCAGTTACTCCTGGGGGCGACTGGGTTCACCCCTCCACTTT. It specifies CASSYSWGRLGSPLHF.

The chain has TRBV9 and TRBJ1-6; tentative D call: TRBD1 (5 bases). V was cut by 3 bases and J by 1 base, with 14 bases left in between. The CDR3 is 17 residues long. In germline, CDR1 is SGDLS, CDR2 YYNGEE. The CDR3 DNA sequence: TGTGCCAGCAGCGCCGGGGGACCCCGGTCCTATAATTCACCCCTCCACTTT. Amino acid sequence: CASSAGGPRSYNSPLHF.

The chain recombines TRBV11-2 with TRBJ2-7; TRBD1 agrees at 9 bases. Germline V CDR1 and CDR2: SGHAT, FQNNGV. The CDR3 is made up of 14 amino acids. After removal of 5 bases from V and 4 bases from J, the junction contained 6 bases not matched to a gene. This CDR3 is CASSVGQGRYEQYF. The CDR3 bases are TGTGCCAGCAGCGTCGGACAGGGGAGGTACGAGCAGTACTTC.

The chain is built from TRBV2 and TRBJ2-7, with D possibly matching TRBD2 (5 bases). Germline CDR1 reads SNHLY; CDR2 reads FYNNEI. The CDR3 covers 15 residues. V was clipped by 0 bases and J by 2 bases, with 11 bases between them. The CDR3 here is CASSEAPGNTYEQYF. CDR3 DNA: TGTGCCAGCAGTGAAGCTCCGGGGAACACCTACGAGCAGTACTTC.